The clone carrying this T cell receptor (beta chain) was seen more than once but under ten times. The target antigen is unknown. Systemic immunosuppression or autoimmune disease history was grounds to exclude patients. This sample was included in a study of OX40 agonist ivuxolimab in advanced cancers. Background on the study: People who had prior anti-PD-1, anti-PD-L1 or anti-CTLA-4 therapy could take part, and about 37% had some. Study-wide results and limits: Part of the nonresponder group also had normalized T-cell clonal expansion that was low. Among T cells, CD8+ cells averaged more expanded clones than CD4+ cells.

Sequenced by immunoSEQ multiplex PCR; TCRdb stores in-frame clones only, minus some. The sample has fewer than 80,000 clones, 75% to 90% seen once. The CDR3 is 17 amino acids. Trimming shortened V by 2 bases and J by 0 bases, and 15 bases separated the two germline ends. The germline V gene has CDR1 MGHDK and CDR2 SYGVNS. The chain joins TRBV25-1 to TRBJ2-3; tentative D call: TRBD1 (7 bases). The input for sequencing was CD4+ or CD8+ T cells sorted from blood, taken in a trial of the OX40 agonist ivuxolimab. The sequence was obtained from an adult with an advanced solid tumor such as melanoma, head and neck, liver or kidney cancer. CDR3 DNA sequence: TGTGCCAGCAGTGAACGCGGGACAGCTTCTAGCACAGATACGCAGTATTTT. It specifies CASSERGTASSTDTQYF.